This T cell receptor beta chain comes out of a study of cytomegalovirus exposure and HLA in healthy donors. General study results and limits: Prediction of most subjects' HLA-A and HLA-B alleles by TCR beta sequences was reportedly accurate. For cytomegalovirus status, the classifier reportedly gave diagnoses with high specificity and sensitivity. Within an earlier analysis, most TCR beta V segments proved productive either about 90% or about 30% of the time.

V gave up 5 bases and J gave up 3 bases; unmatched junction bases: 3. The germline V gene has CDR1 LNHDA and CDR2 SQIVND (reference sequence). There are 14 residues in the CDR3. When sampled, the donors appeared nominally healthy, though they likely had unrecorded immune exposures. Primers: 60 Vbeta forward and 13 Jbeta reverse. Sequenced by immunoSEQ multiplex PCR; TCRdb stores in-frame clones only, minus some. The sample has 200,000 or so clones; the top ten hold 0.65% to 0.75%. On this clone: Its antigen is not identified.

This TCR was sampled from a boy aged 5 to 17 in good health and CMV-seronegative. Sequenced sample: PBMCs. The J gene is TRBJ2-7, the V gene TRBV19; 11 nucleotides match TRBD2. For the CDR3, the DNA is TGTGCCAGTAGTCTAGCGGGGGGAAGCTACGAGCAGTACTTC. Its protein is CASSLAGGSYEQYF.